Presented here are 27 T cell receptor beta chains from one specimen sequenced in a study of blood T cell repertoires in COVID-19. TCRdb keeps only in-frame clones here, not all; method: immunoSEQ multiplex PCR. The data hold 400,000 or so clones, with nearly 90% observed a single time. Sequenced sample: PBMCs or T cells enriched from blood (not recorded which). All receptors derive from a woman in her thirties or forties with acute COVID-19.

J is TRBJ1-1 and V is TRBV28; TRBD1 agrees at 8 bases. V shed 6 bases and J 4 bases; nucleotides not matched to a gene: 7. CDR3 length: 14 residues. CDR1 is MDHEN, CDR2 SYDVKM, per germline. The CDR3 loop is CASSHDRGGTEAFF. CDR3 sequence (DNA): TGTGCCAGCAGCCATGACAGGGGAGGCACTGAAGCTTTCTTT. Variable domain in full (rest from reference TRBV28 and TRBJ1-1): DVKVTQSSRYLVKRTGEKVFLECVQDMDHENMFWYRQDPGLGLRLIYFSYDVKMKEKGDIPEGYSVSREKKERFSLILESASTNQTSMYLCASSHDRGGTEAFFGQGTRLTVV.

J is TRBJ1-2 and V is TRBV27; tentatively, D is TRBD1 (6 bases). The CDR3 contains 13 residues. The germline V and J ends were trimmed by 5 bases and 6 bases, with 13 bases remaining between them. Germline CDR1 is MNHEY and CDR2 is SMNVEV (reference sequence). The CDR3 bases are TGTGCCAGCAGTCTCAAAACAGGGCATGGCTACACCTTC. It encodes CASSLKTGHGYTF.

The V gene is TRBV12-3 or TRBV12-4, the J gene TRBJ1-5; 7 bases are a match to TRBD1. The CDR3 totals 13 residues. J gave up 1 base and V 8 bases, and 2 bases lay outside the gene matches. The CDR3 is CASRQGSNQPQHF. CDR3 coding DNA: TGTGCCAGCCGACAGGGAAGCAATCAGCCCCAGCATTTT.

The chain is built from TRBV5-1 and TRBJ2-7, with 8 bases matching TRBD2. V lost 4 bases and J lost 5; bases outside the gene matches: 5. Germline CDR1 SGHRS, CDR2 YFSETQ. This CDR3 comprises 13 residues. Written as DNA, the CDR3 is TGCGCCAGCAGCCCGGGGGGGACGGACGAGCAGTACTTC. Amino acids: CASSPGGTDEQYF.

In the case of this clone: Other nucleotide sequences from this sample produce the same CDR3. The J gene is TRBJ1-2, the V gene TRBV6-1; 7 bases map to TRBD1. J lost 5 bases, V lost 3 bases, and 0 bases had no gene match. This CDR3 has 12 amino acids. Germline V gene sequence: CDR1 MNHNS, CDR2 SASEGT. For the CDR3, the DNA is TGTGCCAGCAGTGACAGGGGGTATGGCTACACCTTC. This gives the protein CASSDRGYGYTF.

This rearrangement joins TRBV19 to TRBJ1-2; 7 nucleotides match TRBD1. The trim removed 1 base at V and 10 bases at J, leaving 15 bases unmatched. The germline V gene has CDR1 LNHDA and CDR2 SQIVND (reference sequence). There are 16 residues in the CDR3. CDR3 coding DNA: TGTGCCAGTAGTATAGTCGACAGGGTGCCCCGGGATGACTACACCTTC. It codes for CASSIVDRVPRDDYTF.

The chain couples TRBV19 to TRBJ2-3; D is uncertain. The CDR3 is 11 residues long. V lost 5 bases, J lost 2 bases, and 2 bases lay in between. Germline V gene data show CDR1 as LNHDA and CDR2 as SQIVND (reference sequence). The CDR3 nucleotides are TGTGCCAGTAGTTACACAGATACGCAGTATTTT. Translation gives CASSYTDTQYF.

The chain couples TRBV2 to TRBJ1-4, with a weak D call TRBD1 (5 bases). This CDR3 comprises 15 residues. Trimming shortened V by 7 bases and J by 6 bases, and 18 bases separated the two germline ends. Per the germline V gene, CDR1 is SNHLY and CDR2 is FYNNEI. The CDR3 protein is CASKRTGFEDEKLFF. As DNA, the CDR3 is TGTGCCAGCAAGAGAACAGGTTTTGAGGATGAAAAACTGTTTTTT. Drawing the rest from reference TRBV2 and TRBJ1-4, the complete variable domain is EPEVTQTPSHQVTQMGQEVILRCVPISNHLYFYWYRQILGQKVEFLVSFYNNEISEKSEIFDDQFSVERPDGSNFTLKIRSTKLEDSAMYFCASKRTGFEDEKLFFGSGTQLSVL.

This chain links TRBV5-6 with TRBJ2-5, with 7 bases fitting TRBD2. Unmatched junction bases numbered 13, after V lost 4 bases and J lost 4 bases. Looked up from germline, CDR1 is SGHDT and CDR2 is YYEEEE. The CDR3 loop spans 16 amino acids. The CDR3 coding sequence is TGTGCCAGCAGCCAAACACCACTGTCGGGGGGAGAGACCCAGTACTTC. It specifies CASSQTPLSGGETQYF.

The rearrangement uses TRBV14 and TRBJ2-7, with D unresolved. The CDR3 contains 11 residues. Germline V gives CDR1 SGHDN, CDR2 FVKESK. The ends were cut back, 0 bases at V and 9 bases at J, with 6 bases in the middle. This chain's CDR3 is CASSQDAVQYF. The CDR3 bases are TGTGCCAGCAGCCAAGACGCAGTGCAGTACTTC.

This chain links TRBV5-4 with TRBJ2-3; 9 bases map to TRBD2. Germline lookup yields CDR1 SGHNT and CDR2 YYREEE (reference sequence). V dropped 0 bases and J dropped 6; count of bases not matched to a gene: 5. The CDR3 contains 15 residues. For the CDR3, the DNA is TGTGCCAGCAGCTTGGAAGTAGCGGGGGAGGATACGCAGTATTTT. It codes for CASSLEVAGEDTQYF.

This rearrangement joins TRBV21-1 to TRBJ2-7; the D call TRBD1 from the table was never checked on the DNA. TRBV21-1 represents a pseudogene. The CDR3 is 16 amino acids. The CDR3 nucleotides read TGTGCCAGCAGCCCGGAAGGAGGGGGCCCTAATCTTGAGCAGTACTTC. As protein: CASSPEGGGPNLEQYF.

The chain uses TRBV6-1 and TRBJ1-4; D is perhaps TRBD1 (5 bases). Per the germline V gene, CDR1 is MNHNS and CDR2 is SASEGT. CDR3 size: 14 residues. Trimming left V 0 bases short and J 8 bases short, with 10 bases between. The CDR3 region has the DNA TGTGCCAGCAGTGAAGCCGGGGGTGGAGAAAAACTGTTTTTT. It translates to CASSEAGGGEKLFF.

V usage is TRBV10-2 and J usage is TRBJ1-1; the match to TRBD1 covers 8 bases. Trimming removed 2 bases from V and 10 bases from J; junction bases left unmatched: 6. CDR1 is WSHSY, CDR2 SAAADI, per germline. The CDR3 has 13 amino acids. In nucleotides, the CDR3 is TGCGCCAGCAGTGAGATCCAGGGGGCGCGAGCTTTCTTT. Amino acids: CASSEIQGARAFF.

This chain uses TRBV7-2 with TRBJ1-2, with 7 bases identical to TRBD1. The V gene end was trimmed by 5 bases and the J gene end by 5 bases; junction bases not matched to a gene: 11. The CDR3 is 15 amino acids. Looked up from germline, CDR1 is SGHTA and CDR2 is FQGNSA. The CDR3 region is CASSKRDSASYGYTF. The CDR3 DNA sequence: TGTGCCAGCAGCAAGAGGGACAGCGCTTCATATGGCTACACCTTC.

J is TRBJ1-1 and V is TRBV5-1; a possible D gene is TRBD1 (5 bases). This CDR3 contains 14 residues. Trimming pared 0 bases from V and 5 bases from J, leaving 11 bases between. The V gene's germline CDR1 is SGHRS and CDR2 YFSETQ. The CDR3 sequence: CASSLVWGTTEAFF. In DNA form, the CDR3 reads TGCGCCAGCAGCTTGGTGTGGGGGACTACTGAAGCTTTCTTT.

This chain joins TRBV10-1 and TRBJ1-6; TRBD1 might be the D (6 bases). V was shortened by 6 bases and J by 7 bases, with 13 bases between the two germline ends. This CDR3 region has 14 residues. Germline CDR1 and CDR2: WNHNN and SYGVQD (reference sequence). CDR3 sequence (DNA): TGCGCCAGCAGGGCACAGGGTGGAAATTCACCCCTCCACTTT. This translates into CASRAQGGNSPLHF.

This clone was seen a single time. The V and J genes are TRBV5-1 and TRBJ2-3; maybe TRBD2 (6 bases). This CDR3 is built from 14 residues. V was pared by 7 bases and J by 1 base, with 13 bases between. Germline CDR1 is SGHRS and CDR2 is YFSETQ. The CDR3 sequence is CASQDWGGTDTQYF. Written as DNA, the CDR3 is TGCGCCAGCCAAGACTGGGGGGGCACAGATACGCAGTATTTT.

The V gene is TRBV3-1 (or the pseudogene TRBV3-2), the J gene TRBJ2-3; D not resolved. This CDR3 region has 12 residues. V lost 5 bases and J lost 8, with 11 bases in between. Germline V gene sequence: CDR1 LGHDT, CDR2 YNNKEL (reference sequence). CDR3 bases: TGTGCCAGCAGCGCACACTCAGGTACGCAGTATTTT. As protein: CASSAHSGTQYF.

V usage is TRBV2 and J usage is TRBJ2-5; 13 bases are shared with TRBD2. The germline gives CDR1 SNHLY, CDR2 FYNNEI. V lost 6 bases and J lost 0; bases outside the gene matches: 1. The CDR3 runs to 15 residues. The CDR3 reads CASRGTSGDQETQYF. DNA for the CDR3: TGTGCCAGCAGAGGGACTAGCGGGGACCAAGAGACCCAGTACTTC.

This clone was seen once. The chain couples TRBV19 to TRBJ2-6; TRBD2 might be the D (5 bases). Germline V gene sequence: CDR1 LNHDA, CDR2 SQIVND (reference sequence). Trimming cost V 6 bases and J 0 bases, with 12 bases left between them. The CDR3 length is 16 residues. CDR3 DNA: TGTGCCAGTAGGTCCGGGATCCGCTCTGGGGCCAACGTCCTGACTTTC. Its translation: CASRSGIRSGANVLTF.

The chain joins TRBV23-1 to TRBJ2-7, with TRBD1 as a possible D gene (5 bases). Being an ORF, TRBV23-1 has a function that is uncertain. Between the trimmed V and J ends, which lost 4 bases and 2 bases, there was a span of 27 bases. The CDR3 contains 19 residues. CDR3 loop: CASSRSGQGTTSGPYEQYF. The DNA of the CDR3 is TGCGCCAGCAGTCGCTCGGGCCAGGGTACAACCTCCGGCCCCTACGAGCAGTACTTC.

The chain is built from TRBV5-4 and TRBJ1-2; 8 bases are a match to TRBD1. The germline gives CDR1 SGHNT, CDR2 YYREEE (reference sequence). CDR3 length equals 15 residues. V lost 0 bases to trimming and J lost 5 bases; unmatched junction nucleotides: 6. Here the CDR3 reads CASSLGDRPFYGYTF. The CDR3 nucleotides are TGTGCCAGCAGCTTGGGGGACAGGCCCTTTTATGGCTACACCTTC. Filled out from reference TRBV5-4 and TRBJ1-2, the complete variable domain reads ETGVTQSPTHLIKTRGQQVTLRCSSQSGHNTVSWYQQALGQGPQFIFQYYREEENGRGNFPPRFSGLQFPNYSSELNVNALELDDSALYLCASSLGDRPFYGYTFGSGTRLTVV.

The V call is TRBV7-2, the J call TRBJ2-1, with 8 bases matching TRBD2. Germline values: CDR1 SGHTA, CDR2 FQGNSA. J gave up 9 bases and V 1 base, and 11 bases lay outside the gene matches. This CDR3 region has 16 residues. The CDR3 loop is CASSLGVGGARGEQFF. CDR3 nucleotide sequence: TGTGCCAGCAGCTTAGGGGTCGGGGGGGCCAGAGGTGAGCAGTTCTTC.

This chain connects TRBV4-1 to TRBJ1-2, with D possibly matching TRBD1 (6 bases). V was shortened by 1 base and J by 0 bases, with 9 bases between the two germline ends. The CDR3 loop spans 15 amino acids. Germline CDR1 and CDR2: MGHRA and YSYEKL. This chain's CDR3 is CASSQVGQANYGYTF. The DNA of the CDR3 is TGCGCCAGCAGCCAAGTGGGACAAGCTAACTATGGCTACACCTTC.

V gene TRBV5-5 combines with J gene TRBJ1-1; 7 nucleotides line up with TRBD1. Germline V CDR1 and CDR2: SGHKS, YYEKEE (reference sequence). The CDR3 covers 12 residues. The V segment lost 4 bases and the J segment 7 bases; nucleotides outside the gene matches: 4. CDR3 sequence (DNA): TGTGCCAGCAGCCCCGACAGGGTTGAAGCTTTCTTT. The encoded protein is CASSPDRVEAFF.

This chain connects TRBV20-1 to TRBJ2-7; 9 nucleotides align to TRBD1. Germline CDR1 DFQATT, CDR2 SNEGSKA (reference sequence). The length of the CDR3 is 14 residues. The V and J ends lost 3 bases and 6 bases, in that order; junction bases with no gene match: 9. The CDR3 DNA follows: TGCAGTGCTAGTTCGGGACAGGGAGGATTCGAGCAGTACTTC. Amino acids: CSASSGQGGFEQYF.